This T cell receptor beta chain was sequenced in a study of T cells in localized non-small cell lung cancer. Study outcomes and limitations: The study found T cell clonality highest in uninvolved adjacent lung, above tumor. Adjacent lung tissue had a median about 50 of the top 100 clones found in the tumor. Sequencing was restricted to one tumor region; therefore, heterogeneity remains possible. There was an association of higher blood T cell density with longer overall survival.

This CDR3 region has 13 residues. Germline V gene sequence: CDR1 WNHNN, CDR2 SYGVQD (reference sequence). V lost 1 base and J lost 5, with 9 bases in between. About this clone: Its antigen is unknown.

Profiling relied on immunoSEQ multiplex PCR, and the TCRdb table lists in-frame clones only, not all of them. The table lists 15,000 to 20,000 clones, 83% of them singletons. The chain couples TRBV10-1 to TRBJ2-7; weak D call: TRBD1 (5 bases). The material sequenced was peripheral blood, taken before any cancer treatment. The sequence was collected from a man between 40 and 70 years old with stage I lung adenocarcinoma. This CDR3 reads CASSEYPGNEQYF. CDR3 bases: TGCGCCAGCAGTGAGTATCCAGGGAACGAGCAGTACTTC.